Listed below are T cell receptor beta chains from one sample, sequenced in a study of shared clonotypes between healthy human individuals. Repertoires were generated with immunoSEQ multiplex PCR, while TCRdb's copy carries only in-frame clones and drops some. In the table there are some 2,500,000 clones, 93% of which are singletons. Input material: naive CD4+ T cells from PBMCs. Receptors originate from a man aged 18 to 35 in good health. Some clones in this sample may be carry-over from other donors' samples. Each CDR3 is given with its conserved first and last residue. The D gene is left open where the match is weak. For some rows the clone size is stated as once, few or many, or as a class when expanded; others skip it.

J | size | V | D | CDR3 | DNA
TRBJ2-1 | NA | TRBV5-1 | TRBD2 | CASSAREGPYNEQFF | TGCGCCAGCAGCGCGCGGGAGGGACCCTACAATGAGCAGTTCTTC
TRBJ2-1 | NA | TRBV6-1 | NA | CATSGHREQFF | TGTGCCACCTCGGGGCACCGTGAGCAGTTCTTC
TRBJ2-1 | NA | TRBV11-1 | TRBD1 | CASSGQGGSYNEQFF | TGTGCCAGCAGCGGACAGGGGGGCTCCTACAATGAGCAGTTCTTC
TRBJ1-1 | NA | TRBV6-5 | NA | CASSPSRGAEAFF | TGTGCCAGCAGCCCATCAAGGGGGGCTGAAGCTTTCTTT
TRBJ2-3 | NA | TRBV6-1 | NA | CASSEGGTDTQYF | TGTGCCAGCAGTGAAGGAGGGACAGATACGCAGTATTTT
TRBJ2-7 | NA | TRBV7-2 | NA | CASSLSASLVYEQYF | TGTGCCAGCAGCTTGTCAGCGAGCCTGGTTTACGAGCAGTACTTC
TRBJ1-3 | NA | TRBV6-6 | NA | CASKFRPQGDTIYF | TGTGCCAGCAAGTTCCGGCCTCAGGGTGACACCATATATTTT
TRBJ2-1 | NA | TRBV7-9 | NA | CASSTEHRRNEQFF | TGTGCCAGCAGCACCGAACACAGGAGAAATGAGCAGTTCTTC
TRBJ2-3 | once | TRBV12-1 | NA | CASSNRDSLSTDTQYF | TGTGCCAGCAGCAATCGGGACAGCCTTAGCACAGATACGCAGTATTTT
TRBJ2-5 | once | TRBV6-1 | NA | CASRPAGVGRETQYF | TGTGCCAGCAGACCCGCAGGGGTCGGTAGAGAGACCCAGTACTTC
TRBJ2-7 | NA | TRBV28 | NA | CASRIGHSYEQYF | TGTGCCAGCAGAATAGGGCACTCCTACGAGCAGTACTTC
TRBJ2-7 | NA | TRBV5-5 | NA | CASSSSGPSYEQYF | TGTGCCAGCAGCTCTAGTGGGCCCTCCTACGAGCAGTACTTC
TRBJ1-1 | NA | TRBV7-8 | NA | CASSLERGAAGAFF | TGTGCCAGCAGCTTAGAGAGGGGGGCGGCGGGAGCTTTCTTT
TRBJ1-4 | NA | TRBV6-5 | NA | CASSWGGRNEKLFF | TGTGCCAGCAGTTGGGGGGGCCGTAATGAAAAACTGTTTTTT
TRBJ2-6 | NA | TRBV14 | NA | CASSQVRPSGANVLTF | TGTGCCAGCAGCCAAGTTCGGCCCTCTGGGGCCAACGTCCTGACTTTC
TRBJ1-4 | NA | TRBV19 | NA | CASKMGRNNEKLFF | TGTGCCAGTAAAATGGGCAGGAACAATGAAAAACTGTTTTTT
TRBJ1-5 | NA | TRBV7-2 | TRBD1 | CASSTDRGQGAQHF | TGTGCCAGCAGCACGGACAGGGGGCAGGGGGCCCAGCATTTT
TRBJ1-3 | NA | TRBV28 | NA | CASSPSGSGNTIYF | TGTGCCAGCAGTCCCTCGGGGTCTGGAAACACCATATATTTT
TRBJ1-6 | NA | TRBV5-4 | NA | CASSLDSQNSPLHF | TGTGCCAGCAGCTTGGACAGCCAAAATTCACCCCTCCACTTT
TRBJ1-6 | NA | TRBV30 | NA | CAWTAEGNSPLHF | TGTGCCTGGACCGCAGAGGGCAATTCACCCCTCCACTTT
TRBJ1-3 | NA | TRBV6-5 | TRBD1 | CASSYSGRGSDTIYF | TGTGCCAGCAGTTACTCAGGCAGGGGGTCGGACACCATATATTTT
TRBJ2-2 | NA | TRBV4-2 | TRBD2 | CASSHNPGTSGTGELFF | TGTGCCAGCAGCCACAACCCCGGGACTAGCGGCACCGGGGAGCTGTTTTTT
TRBJ1-1 | NA | TRBV6-4 | NA | CASKLLAELNTEAFF | TGTGCCAGCAAGTTGTTGGCAGAACTGAACACTGAAGCTTTCTTT
TRBJ1-1 | few | TRBV29-1 | TRBD1 | CSVDRDREAFF | TGCAGCGTTGATAGGGACAGGGAAGCTTTCTTT
TRBJ2-7 | NA | TRBV6-5 | NA | CASSYSVGWEQYF | TGTGCCAGCAGTTACTCGGTGGGGTGGGAGCAGTACTTC
TRBJ1-2 | NA | TRBV27 | NA | CASSKTGSGYTF | TGTGCCAGCAGTAAAACAGGGTCTGGCTACACCTTC
TRBJ1-2 | NA | TRBV6-5 | NA | CASSYSTPGENYGYTF | TGTGCCAGCAGTTACTCGACCCCGGGGGAGAACTATGGCTACACCTTC
TRBJ2-5 | NA | TRBV11-2 | NA | CASSPGETQYF | TGTGCCAGCAGCCCGGGAGAGACCCAGTACTTC
TRBJ2-5 | NA | TRBV5-1 | NA | CASSLATGYQETQYF | TGCGCCAGCAGCTTGGCCACGGGCTACCAAGAGACCCAGTACTTC
TRBJ2-1 | NA | TRBV5-1 | NA | CASTGSYNEQFF | TGCGCCAGCACTGGCTCCTACAATGAGCAGTTCTTC
TRBJ2-7 | NA | TRBV18 | NA | CASSGVVYEQYF | TGTGCCAGCTCCGGAGTGGTATACGAGCAGTACTTC
TRBJ2-7 | NA | TRBV6-1 | NA | CASSVVGGSFPSYEQYF | TGTGCCAGCAGTGTAGTAGGAGGGTCCTTTCCCTCCTACGAGCAGTACTTC
TRBJ1-2 | NA | TRBV7-2 | NA | CASSARAELYGYTF | TGTGCCAGCAGCGCTAGGGCAGAACTCTATGGCTACACCTTC
TRBJ1-2 | few | TRBV7-2 | NA | CASSLEKRNYGYTF | TGTGCCAGCAGCTTAGAGAAGAGGAACTATGGCTACACCTTC
TRBJ2-5 | NA | TRBV9 | TRBD2 | CASSAGTSGSFPETQYF | TGTGCCAGCAGCGCCGGGACTAGCGGGAGTTTCCCAGAGACCCAGTACTTC
TRBJ2-1 | NA | TRBV7-3 | NA | CASSPGVNYNEQFF | TGTGCCAGCAGCCCTGGGGTCAACTACAATGAGCAGTTCTTC
TRBJ2-6 | NA | TRBV5-4 | NA | CASSPGLFSGANVLTF | TGTGCCAGCAGCCCCGGACTGTTCTCTGGGGCCAACGTCCTGACTTTC
TRBJ1-2 | NA | TRBV4-3 | NA | CASSQEDRNYGYTF | TGCGCCAGCAGCCAAGAGGACCGAAACTATGGCTACACCTTC
TRBJ1-5 | once | TRBV21-1 | NA | CASSAGTGVRQPQHF | TGTGCCAGCAGCGCGGGGACAGGGGTAAGGCAGCCCCAGCATTTT
TRBJ2-1 | NA | TRBV10-3 | NA | CAISEEGPYNEQFF | TGTGCCATCAGTGAGGAGGGTCCTTACAATGAGCAGTTCTTC
TRBJ2-3 | NA | TRBV7-2 | NA | CASSLNRGGTDTQYF | TGTGCCAGCAGCTTGAATAGGGGTGGCACAGATACGCAGTATTTT
TRBJ2-7 | once | TRBV27 | NA | CASSSVAAWEDEQYF | TGTGCCAGCAGTTCGGTGGCAGCCTGGGAAGACGAGCAGTACTTC
TRBJ1-2 | NA | TRBV5-6 | NA | CASSFGVTGYTF | TGTGCCAGCAGCTTCGGGGTGACGGGCTACACCTTC
TRBJ1-5 | NA | TRBV2 | NA | CASSQLAQPQHF | TGTGCCAGCAGCCAGTTGGCTCAGCCCCAGCATTTT
TRBJ2-7 | NA | TRBV7-9 | NA | CASSFMRALSYEQYF | TGTGCCAGCAGCTTCATGAGGGCCCTCTCCTACGAGCAGTACTTC